Shown below are 25 T cell receptor beta chains from a single sample sequenced in a study of naive and memory T cell subsets (dated by TCRdb to 2015 to 2018). Read against the paper, the sample's treatment or condition label means: skin biopsy from PPD injection site in Mantoux-positive individual. The study reported a robust and sensitive protocol to amplify, sequence and analyze TCRs, based on 3' ligation of a UMI-containing oligonucleotide to TCR cDNA. Receptor amplification or capture employed UMI-ligation and nested PCR. The sequencing machine was an Illumina MiSeq. The ligated cDNA was amplified by four rounds of PCR, in which nested alpha and beta constant region primers were used together with the SP2 primer. TCRdb took the public reads, trimmed them with fastp at Q25, ran MiXCR for clone calling and kept in-frame beta chains. Every entry covers one CDR3 protein and lists the most common genes and DNA from its rows. This sample lists around 37,000 distinct CDR3 sequences; 11% were detected once. The ten largest clones represent 3.9% of the sample.

This specimen was skin, taken from a tuberculin skin test site. The receptors derive from an adult in good health.

The genes are TRBV3-1 and TRBJ2-2, with D hard to call. With 1 base removed from V and 0 bases from J, the gap between germline ends came to 9 bases. Germline CDR1 and CDR2: LGHDT and YNNKEL (reference sequence). The CDR3 is made up of 16 amino acids. This CDR3 reads CASSQVGGANTGELFF. The CDR3 DNA reads TGTGCCAGCAGCCAAGTTGGCGGTGCGAACACCGGGGAGCTGTTTTTT.

In this sample, this clonotype turned up many times. This chain links TRBV7-2 with TRBJ2-1; the D is unclear. Germline CDR1 reads SGHTA; CDR2 reads FQGNSA. Trimming stripped 4 bases from V and 0 bases from J, with 10 bases between. This CDR3 contains 15 residues. The CDR3 DNA follows: TGTGCCAGCAGCTCCCAATCGGGCTCCTACAATGAGCAGTTCTTC. Translation gives CASSSQSGSYNEQFF.

This clonotype was seen only a few times. This sequence joins TRBV12-3 or TRBV12-4 and TRBJ2-6, with 9 bases lining up with TRBD1. There are 19 residues in the CDR3. V dropped 1 base and J dropped 0; count of bases not matched to a gene: 7. The CDR3 loop reads CASSLVLLQGASGANVLTF. DNA of the CDR3: TGTGCCAGCAGTTTAGTACTATTACAGGGGGCCTCTGGGGCCAACGTCCTGACTTTC.

This clonotype has at least ten counts. The CDR3 reads CASSLGVTDTQYF. CDR3 DNA: TGTGCCAGCAGCTTAGGAGTGACAGATACGCAGTATTTT. This sequence joins TRBV7-3 and TRBJ2-3; D is uncertain. Trimming removed 2 bases at V and 3 bases at J, with 6 bases between. There are 13 residues in the CDR3. Germline values: CDR1 SGHTA, CDR2 FQGTGA.

This clonotype is medium-sized (0.01 to 0.1%) in the sample. The chain employs TRBV4-1 and TRBJ2-1, with a possible D match to TRBD2 (5 bases). The CDR3 is 12 residues long. Germline assignment: CDR1 MGHRA and CDR2 YSYEKL. The V end was cut by 0 bases, the J end by 11 bases, with 8 bases between. Here the CDR3 reads CASSQELEKQFF. CDR3 sequence (DNA): TGCGCCAGCAGCCAAGAACTAGAGAAGCAGTTCTTC.

This clonotype appeared many times. The gene calls are TRBV7-9 and TRBJ1-3; D is uncertain. CDR1 SEHNR and CDR2 FQNEAQ come from the germline V gene (reference sequence). V lost 5 bases and J lost 1, with 9 bases in between. The CDR3 consists of 14 residues. CDR3 region: CASSPGLSGNTIYF. As DNA, the CDR3 is TGTGCCAGCAGCCCCGGACTTTCTGGAAACACCATATATTTT.

This clonotype was observed many times. The chain uses TRBV20-1 and TRBJ2-3, with a possible D match to TRBD1 (5 bases). The CDR3 extends over 16 amino acids. CDR1 and CDR2 (germline): DFQATT, SNEGSKA (reference sequence). Trimming cost V 6 bases and J 6 bases, with 25 bases left between them. The CDR3, as DNA: TGCAGTGCCAGTCCTCGACTGGAGACAAGGGGCGATACGCAGTATTTT. It yields the protein CSASPRLETRGDTQYF.

The sample holds many counts of this clonotype. The chain combines TRBV27 with TRBJ2-3; TRBD2 matches 10 bases. The V segment lost 4 bases and the J segment 4 bases; nucleotides outside the gene matches: 11. The germline CDR1 and CDR2 sequences are MNHEY and SMNVEV (reference sequence). The CDR3 is 17 residues long. Written as DNA, the CDR3 is TGTGCCAGCAGTTCGAGCGATAGGACTAGCGGTGCAGATACGCAGTATTTT. It translates to CASSSSDRTSGADTQYF.

There are many counts of this clonotype. This chain joins TRBV7-8 and TRBJ1-1, with D perhaps matching TRBD1 (6 bases). The V and J ends lost 4 bases and 0 bases respectively, with 15 bases between them. The CDR3 is 16 residues long. CDR1 is SGHVS, CDR2 FQNEAQ, per germline. The chain's CDR3 is CASSSTGQGMNTEAFF. CDR3 sequence (DNA): TGTGCCAGCAGCTCCACCGGGCAGGGGATGAACACTGAAGCTTTCTTT.

This clonotype showed up many times. The chain joins TRBV10-2 to TRBJ2-5; D possibly corresponds to TRBD2 (5 bases). V lost 8 bases, J lost 2 bases, and 15 bases lay in between. The CDR3 has 14 amino acids. CDR1 and CDR2 (germline): WSHSY, SAAADI. The CDR3 spells CASRDDYWQETQYF. CDR3 DNA sequence: TGCGCCAGCCGGGATGACTACTGGCAAGAGACCCAGTACTTC.

The V and J genes are TRBV12-3 or TRBV12-4 and TRBJ1-2; D is possibly TRBD1 (6 bases). Trimming shortened V by 2 bases and J by 8 bases, and 18 bases separated the two germline ends. The CDR3 has 15 amino acids. CDR3 bases: TGTGCCAGCAGTTTACTGGCGGGGGGGGCGGGCGGCTACACCTTC. It is translated as CASSLLAGGAGGYTF.

This clonotype was detected a few times. The chain combines TRBV4-1 with TRBJ2-2; possibly TRBD1 for D (6 bases). This CDR3 has 16 amino acids. Trimming pared 2 bases from V and 1 base from J, leaving 11 bases between. CDR1 is MGHRA and CDR2 is YSYEKL in the germline V gene. CDR3 in amino acids: CASSQSNRVNTGELFF. DNA of the CDR3: TGCGCCAGCAGCCAATCTAACAGGGTGAACACCGGGGAGCTGTTTTTT.

This clonotype has ten or more counts. This chain uses TRBV27 with TRBJ2-1; a weak D match, TRBD2 (7 bases). The CDR3 length is 13 residues. The V gene lost 7 bases and the J gene lost 9 bases, with 16 bases spanning the gap. Germline V gives CDR1 MNHEY, CDR2 SMNVEV (reference sequence). CDR3 amino acids: CASTRWEGGEQFF. The CDR3 nucleotides are TGTGCCAGCACTCGGTGGGAGGGGGGTGAGCAGTTCTTC.

This clonotype was detected many times. The chain links TRBV6-4 to TRBJ2-1; 7 bases agree with TRBD1. The CDR3 length is 14 residues. The V and J ends lost 6 bases and 0 bases, in that order; junction bases with no gene match: 2. The germline CDR1 and CDR2 sequences are MRHNA and SNTAGT. The CDR3 DNA sequence: TGTGCCAGCAGAAGGGACAGCTCCTACAATGAGCAGTTCTTC. Protein sequence: CASRRDSSYNEQFF.

The sample holds many counts of this clonotype. The chain is built from TRBV2 and TRBJ1-2; possible D gene TRBD1, 6 bases. V was cut by 5 bases and J by 2 bases, with 9 bases left in between. CDR1 is SNHLY, CDR2 FYNNEI, per germline. The CDR3 totals 13 residues. CDR3 DNA: TGTGCCAGCAGTTATACAGGGAACTATGGCTACACCTTC. Protein product: CASSYTGNYGYTF.

V usage is TRBV6-6 and J usage is TRBJ1-4; 7 bases match TRBD1. J was trimmed by 1 base and V by 5 bases; bases with no gene match: 4. Germline V CDR1 and CDR2: MNHNY, SVGAGI (reference sequence). There are 15 residues in the CDR3. The CDR3 is CASSRDSITNEKLFF. The DNA of the CDR3 is TGTGCCAGCAGTCGGGACAGCATAACTAATGAAAAACTGTTTTTT.

The chain joins TRBV28 to TRBJ2-3; 7 bases line up with TRBD2. The CDR3 is made up of 14 amino acids. CDR1 is MDHEN, CDR2 SYDVKM, per germline. V shed 7 bases and J 9 bases; nucleotides not matched to a gene: 13. CDR3 region: CASTLGLAVHTQYF. CDR3 nucleotides: TGTGCCAGCACCCTAGGGCTAGCGGTACACACGCAGTATTTT.

This clonotype was seen repeatedly, ten times or more. This chain links TRBV7-8 with TRBJ1-1; weak D call: TRBD1 (6 bases). From germline, CDR1 is SGHVS and CDR2 FQNEAQ. V was shortened by 1 base and J by 1 base, with 10 bases between the two germline ends. There are 15 residues in the CDR3. This CDR3 is CASSLDQGSNTEAFF. CDR3 nucleotides: TGTGCCAGCAGCTTAGACCAGGGGTCGAACACTGAAGCTTTCTTT.

This clonotype was observed many times. The CDR3, as DNA: TGCAGTGCTAGGCCCGCCGGGAGGAGTAACGGGGAGCTGTTTTTT. The encoded protein is CSARPAGRSNGELFF. The V call is TRBV20-1, the J call TRBJ2-2; 7 nucleotides agree with TRBD2. Germline V CDR1 and CDR2: DFQATT, SNEGSKA (reference sequence). V trimming: 3 bases; J trimming: 7 bases; junction bases outside the gene matches: 11. The CDR3 covers 15 residues.

The chain uses TRBV4-2 and TRBJ1-6, with D hard to call. Trimming removed 1 base at V and 0 bases at J, with 7 bases between. The CDR3 loop spans 16 amino acids. The germline gives CDR1 LGHNA, CDR2 YNFKEQ. CDR3 loop: CASSQGGSSYNSPLHF. The CDR3 DNA sequence: TGTGCCAGCAGCCAAGGAGGGAGCTCCTATAATTCACCCCTCCACTTT.

This clonotype was detected only a few times. The chain employs TRBV7-6 and TRBJ1-2, with a weak D call TRBD1 (6 bases). Germline V gene lookup returns CDR1 SGHVS and CDR2 FNYEAQ. The CDR3 runs 18 residues. The germline V and J ends were trimmed by 5 bases and 5 bases, with 27 bases remaining between them. CDR3 sequence reads: CASSARPPNHRVRYGYTF. Written as DNA, the CDR3 is TGTGCCAGCAGCGCAAGACCCCCCAATCACAGGGTGAGGTATGGCTACACCTTC.

This clonotype was counted between two and nine times. This chain links TRBV2 with TRBJ2-7; D is possibly TRBD2 (5 bases). Per germline, CDR1 SNHLY and CDR2 FYNNEI. The germline V and J ends were trimmed by 9 bases and 3 bases, with 21 bases remaining between them. The CDR3 runs to 15 residues. The CDR3 spells CASFGLSQTLYEQYF. DNA of the CDR3: TGTGCCAGTTTTGGACTTTCCCAAACCCTCTACGAGCAGTACTTC.

This clonotype has at least ten counts. The rearrangement joins TRBV7-9 to TRBJ1-2; no clear D gene. V was trimmed by 1 base and J by 2 bases, leaving 11 bases between them. CDR1 SEHNR and CDR2 FQNEAQ come from the germline V gene (reference sequence). This CDR3 has 15 residues. The CDR3 is CASSLGSAGNYGYTF. The CDR3 DNA reads as TGTGCCAGCAGCTTAGGATCAGCAGGCAACTATGGCTACACCTTC. The full variable domain, its missing parts supplied by reference TRBV7-9 and TRBJ1-2, is DTGVSQNPRHKITKRGQNVTFRCDPISEHNRLYWYRQTLGQGPEFLTYFQNEAQLEKSRLLSDRFSAERPKGSFSTLEIQRTEQGDSAMYLCASSLGSAGNYGYTFGSGTRLTVV.

The CDR3 region is CASSQDPPLGRAAYNEQFF. The CDR3 DNA reads as TGCGCCAGCAGCCAAGATCCCCCCTTGGGCAGGGCGGCCTACAATGAGCAGTTCTTC. The rearrangement links TRBV4-1 to TRBJ2-1; TRBD1 is a possible D gene (5 bases). Trimming shortened V by 0 bases and J by 2 bases, and 20 bases separated the two germline ends. Germline assignment: CDR1 MGHRA and CDR2 YSYEKL. The CDR3 runs 19 residues.

This chain connects TRBV5-1 to TRBJ1-1; the D gene is possibly TRBD1 (5 bases). CDR3 size: 16 residues. From germline, CDR1 is SGHRS and CDR2 YFSETQ. V was cut by 2 bases and J by 4 bases, with 18 bases left in between. The CDR3: CASSFSQGGVSTEAFF. As DNA, the CDR3 is TGCGCCAGCAGCTTCTCTCAGGGAGGAGTTTCCACTGAAGCTTTCTTT.